Each of the 11 T cell receptor beta chains below was sequenced from the same sample in a study of cytomegalovirus exposure and HLA in healthy donors. PCR involved 60 Vbeta and 13 Jbeta primers. Method: immunoSEQ multiplex PCR; TCRdb's copy keeps in-frame clones and lacks some. Of about 150,000 clones in the sample, over 70% were seen once. The sequenced material came from PBMCs. The source is a woman aged 40 to 55 in good health and CMV-seronegative.

This sequence joins TRBV6-5 and TRBJ2-7, with 7 bases lining up with TRBD2. With V trimmed by 5 bases and J by 13 bases, 14 bases remained unmatched. Germline V gives CDR1 MNHEY, CDR2 SVGAGI. CDR3 size: 13 residues. CDR3 in DNA: TGTGCCAGCAGTCTCTTCGCGGGAGAGACGCTTTACTTC. It is translated as CASSLFAGETLYF.

This chain's CDR3 is CASSLAGLETQYF. CDR3 nucleotide sequence: TGTGCCAGCAGCTTAGCGGGATTAGAGACCCAGTACTTC. The chain joins TRBV28 to TRBJ2-5; 8 bases are shared with TRBD2. This CDR3 region has 13 residues. V trimming: 6 bases; J trimming: 4 bases; junction bases outside the gene matches: 4. Germline CDR1 reads MDHEN; CDR2 reads SYDVKM.

V is TRBV28 and J is TRBJ1-2, with a tentative D call TRBD1 (5 bases). With 4 bases removed from V and 6 bases from J, the gap between germline ends came to 15 bases. Looked up from germline, CDR1 is MDHEN and CDR2 is SYDVKM. CDR3 length equals 14 residues. The CDR3 reads CASSSTSRVHGYTF. The CDR3 nucleotides are TGTGCCAGCAGTTCAACCTCCAGGGTTCATGGCTACACCTTC.

This clone has a single count. The chain combines TRBV2 with TRBJ2-2; D possibly corresponds to TRBD2 (5 bases). Trimming cost V 6 bases and J 7 bases, with 15 bases left between them. Germline CDR1 reads SNHLY; CDR2 reads FYNNEI. The CDR3 length is 14 residues. In nucleotides, the CDR3 is TGTGCCAGCAGAAAGGACGCAGGAGGCGGGGAGCTGTTTTTT. It yields the protein CASRKDAGGGELFF.

The J gene is TRBJ2-2, the V gene TRBV15, with 10 bases that match TRBD1. The CDR3 runs to 16 residues. V was clipped by 5 bases and J by 4 bases; unmatched bases: 7. Per germline, CDR1 LNHNV and CDR2 YYDKDF (reference sequence). The CDR3 DNA follows: TGTGCCACCAGCTACTCGAGACAGGGGGCCACCGGGGAGCTGTTTTTT. The encoded protein is CATSYSRQGATGELFF.

On this clone: Germline and junction disagree at one end, which may indicate a read error. The chain carries TRBV7-2 and TRBJ2-1; D is uncertain. The CDR3 has 17 residues. The germline gives CDR1 SGHTA, CDR2 FQGNSA. The CDR3, as DNA: TGTGTCAGCAGCTCCCGTGGTTGGGCAAGCTCCTACAATGAGCAGTTCTTC. This encodes CVSSSRGWASSYNEQFF. The whole variable domain, remainder taken from reference TRBV7-2 and TRBJ2-1, is GAGVSQSPSNKVTEKGKDVELRCDPISGHTALYWYRQSLGQGLEFLIYFQGNSAPDKSGLPSDRFSAERTGGSVSTLTIQRTQQEDSAVYLCVSSSRGWASSYNEQFFGPGTRLTVL.

The chain links TRBV5-4 to TRBJ2-5; 10 bases agree with TRBD1. Unmatched junction bases numbered 11, after V lost 4 bases and J lost 5 bases. There are 16 residues in the CDR3. Germline V gene sequence: CDR1 SGHNT, CDR2 YYREEE (reference sequence). CDR3 amino acids: CASSPPGQGTRETQYF. CDR3 DNA sequence: TGTGCCAGCAGCCCACCGGGACAGGGGACGAGGGAGACCCAGTACTTC.

This CDR3 is CASSSTSGVGYF. In nucleotides, the CDR3 is TGTGCCAGCAGTTCTACTAGCGGGGTGGGGTATTTT. The chain has TRBV6-5 and TRBJ2-3; 10 bases align to TRBD2. The CDR3 contains 12 residues. V dropped 4 bases and J dropped 14; count of bases not matched to a gene: 6. The V gene's germline CDR1 is MNHEY and CDR2 SVGAGI.

The chain has TRBV28 and TRBJ1-5, with D maybe TRBD1 (5 bases). Per the germline V gene, CDR1 is MDHEN and CDR2 is SYDVKM. This CDR3 comprises 13 residues. The V gene lost 5 bases and the J gene lost 7 bases, with 12 bases spanning the gap. The CDR3 loop reads CASSKRGGQPQHF. CDR3 bases: TGTGCCAGCAGTAAGCGGGGGGGGCAGCCCCAGCATTTT.

The rearrangement links TRBV29-1 to TRBJ2-1, with 10 bases matching TRBD2. The V gene end was trimmed by 4 bases and the J gene end by 9 bases; junction bases not matched to a gene: 12. CDR3 length equals 15 residues. Germline CDR1 and CDR2: SQVTM and ANQGSEA. The CDR3 DNA is TGCAGCGTTGTAGGGAAGCGGGAGGGCCGAGTTGAGCAGTTCTTC. This codes for CSVVGKREGRVEQFF.

This clone has a single count. The chain joins TRBV5-5 to TRBJ1-6; 8 positions match TRBD1. Per germline, CDR1 SGHKS and CDR2 YYEKEE (reference sequence). After removal of 4 bases from V and 12 bases from J, the junction contained 18 bases not matched to a gene. This CDR3 spans 17 amino acids. CDR3 DNA sequence: TGTGCCAGCAGCCGGACTATCTCGGACAGGGCTACCCGACCCCTCCACTTT. The encoded protein is CASSRTISDRATRPLHF.